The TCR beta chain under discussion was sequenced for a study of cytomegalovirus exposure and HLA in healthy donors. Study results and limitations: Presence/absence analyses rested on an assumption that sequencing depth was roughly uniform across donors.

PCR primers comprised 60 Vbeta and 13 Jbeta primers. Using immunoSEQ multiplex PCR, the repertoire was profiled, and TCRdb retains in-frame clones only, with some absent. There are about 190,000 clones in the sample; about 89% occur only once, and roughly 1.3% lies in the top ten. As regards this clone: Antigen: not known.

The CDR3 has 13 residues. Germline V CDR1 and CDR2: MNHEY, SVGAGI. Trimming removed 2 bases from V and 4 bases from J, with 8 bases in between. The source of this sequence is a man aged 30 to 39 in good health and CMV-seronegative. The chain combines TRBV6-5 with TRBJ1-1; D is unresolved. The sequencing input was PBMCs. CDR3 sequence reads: CASSYIPRTEAFF. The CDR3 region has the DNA TGTGCCAGCAGTTACATTCCTCGCACTGAAGCTTTCTTT.